This T cell receptor (beta chain) was sequenced during a study of CD8 T cells in ankylosing spondylitis. Study-level findings and limits: Earlier studies detected some motif variants in reactive arthritis synovial fluid and blood. Fewer than ten highly homologous variants made up a TCR beta motif that seemed to typify ankylosing spondylitis blood.

Quantitative 5'-RACE with molecular barcodes generated TCR beta libraries. Using its own MiXCR run on the 5' RACE reads, TCRdb lists one record per CDR3 protein. The sample has 300,000 to 350,000 distinct CDR3 sequences, 20% seen once. This clonotype was detected a few times. Its target is not known. Germline CDR1 reads DFQATT; CDR2 reads SNEGSKA (reference sequence). V lost 1 base and J 3 bases, leaving 10 bases between the germline ends. The CDR3 sequence is 14 residues long. The origin of this receptor is a female donor with ankylosing spondylitis or in good health (not recorded which). Specimen: blood, either unsorted or a sorted T cell fraction (not recorded which). The genes are TRBV20-1 and TRBJ1-5; unclear D gene. For the CDR3, the DNA is TGCAGTGCTAGAGGGGGAGGGATCAATCAGCCCCAGCATTTT. It codes for CSARGGGINQPQHF.